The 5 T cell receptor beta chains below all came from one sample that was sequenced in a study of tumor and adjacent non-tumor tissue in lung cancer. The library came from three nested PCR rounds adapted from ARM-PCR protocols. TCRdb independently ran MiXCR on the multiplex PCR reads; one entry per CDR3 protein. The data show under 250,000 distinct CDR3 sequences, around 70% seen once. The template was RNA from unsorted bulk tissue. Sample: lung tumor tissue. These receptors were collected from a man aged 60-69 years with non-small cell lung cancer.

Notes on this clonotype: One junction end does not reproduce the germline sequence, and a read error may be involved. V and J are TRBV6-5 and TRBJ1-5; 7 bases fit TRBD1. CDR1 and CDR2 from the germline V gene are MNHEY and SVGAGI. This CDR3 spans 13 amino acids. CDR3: CASGEQGRQPQHF. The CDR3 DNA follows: TGTGCCAGCGGTGAACAGGGGAGGCAGCCCCAACATTTT.

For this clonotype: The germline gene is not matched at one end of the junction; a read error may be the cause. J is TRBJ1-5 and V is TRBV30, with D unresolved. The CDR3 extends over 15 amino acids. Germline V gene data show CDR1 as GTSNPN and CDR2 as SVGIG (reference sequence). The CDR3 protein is CAWYGGSHSNQPQHF. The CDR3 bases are TGTGCCTGGTACGGAGGGTCTCACTCCAATCAGCCCCAACATTTT.

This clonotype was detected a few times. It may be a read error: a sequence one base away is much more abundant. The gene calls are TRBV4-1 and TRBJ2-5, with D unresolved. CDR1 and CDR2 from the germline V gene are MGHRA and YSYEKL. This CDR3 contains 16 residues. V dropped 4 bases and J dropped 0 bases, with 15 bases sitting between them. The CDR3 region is CASSPPLLTYQETQYF. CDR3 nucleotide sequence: TGCGCCAGCAGCCCACCCTTATTGACGTACCAAGAGACCCAGTACTTC.

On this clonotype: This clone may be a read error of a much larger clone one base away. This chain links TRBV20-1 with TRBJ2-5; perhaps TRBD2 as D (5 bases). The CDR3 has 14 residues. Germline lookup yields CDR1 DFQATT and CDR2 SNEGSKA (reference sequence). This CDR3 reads CGAMKERGLETQYF. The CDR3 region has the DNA TGCGGTGCTATGAAGGAGAGAGGGTTGGAGACCCAGTACTTC.

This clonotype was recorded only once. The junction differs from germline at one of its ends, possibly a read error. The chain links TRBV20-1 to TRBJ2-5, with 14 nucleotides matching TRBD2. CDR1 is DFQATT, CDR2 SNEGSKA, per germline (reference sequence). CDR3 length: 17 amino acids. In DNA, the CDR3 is TGCAGTGCTAGAGATCGGGAGACTAGCGGGGGGGCGCTTCTCCAGTACTTT. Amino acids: CSARDRETSGGALLQYF.